The rows below give T cell receptor beta chains drawn from one sample of a study of T cell responses to AZD1222 COVID-19 vaccine. Using immunoSEQ multiplex PCR, the repertoire was profiled, and TCRdb retains in-frame clones only, with some absent. The sample gives 110,000 to 150,000 clones, over 90% of which show up once; over 4% is in the top ten. The sequencing used peripheral blood, collected on day 0 of AZD1222 vaccination. The receptors derive from an adult in good health. Both conserved end residues are part of each CDR3. Each record gives: V gene, J gene, CDR3 length, D gene, clone size, CDR3 protein, CDR3 DNA. A D gene is named only where the DNA matches it firmly. Clone size is not always given. Where it is, it says once, few, many or a class for expanded clones.

v_call: TRBV7-2; j_call: TRBJ1-5; cdr3_length: 16; d_call: TRBD1; clone_size: -; cdr3_aa: CASSLVRGGGGQPQHF; cdr3_nt: TGTGCCAGCAGCTTAGTCCGAGGGGGCGGAGGGCAGCCCCAGCATTTT
v_call: TRBV19; j_call: TRBJ2-7; cdr3_length: 17; d_call: -; clone_size: -; cdr3_aa: CASSIGTGQTNSYEQYF; cdr3_nt: TGTGCCAGTAGTATAGGGACGGGACAAACCAACTCCTACGAGCAGTACTTC
v_call: TRBV3-1/TRBV3-2; j_call: TRBJ2-5; cdr3_length: 15; d_call: TRBD1; clone_size: -; cdr3_aa: CASTSGTGFQETQYF; cdr3_nt: TGTGCCAGCACCAGTGGGACAGGGTTCCAAGAGACCCAGTACTTC
v_call: TRBV30; j_call: TRBJ1-4; cdr3_length: 11; d_call: TRBD1; clone_size: once; cdr3_aa: CAGTGLEKLFF; cdr3_nt: TGTGCAGGGACAGGGTTGGAAAAACTGTTTTTT
v_call: TRBV18; j_call: TRBJ2-7; cdr3_length: 14; d_call: -; clone_size: -; cdr3_aa: CASSPTREAYEQYF; cdr3_nt: TGTGCCAGCTCACCAACCAGGGAAGCATACGAGCAGTACTTC
v_call: TRBV6-5; j_call: TRBJ1-5; cdr3_length: 15; d_call: -; clone_size: -; cdr3_aa: CASSYSHGSNQPQHF; cdr3_nt: TGTGCCAGCAGTTACTCGCATGGGAGCAATCAGCCCCAGCATTTT
v_call: TRBV4-1; j_call: TRBJ1-2; cdr3_length: 15; d_call: -; clone_size: -; cdr3_aa: CASSQPTGRRYGYTF; cdr3_nt: TGCGCCAGCAGCCAACCGACAGGACGGCGGTATGGCTACACCTTC
v_call: TRBV6-1; j_call: TRBJ2-7; cdr3_length: 14; d_call: -; clone_size: -; cdr3_aa: CASSEPQGGYEQYF; cdr3_nt: TGTGCCAGCAGTGAACCCCAGGGTGGGTACGAGCAGTACTTC
v_call: TRBV10-1; j_call: TRBJ2-5; cdr3_length: 17; d_call: -; clone_size: once; cdr3_aa: CASSQGTGRIVQETQYF; cdr3_nt: TGCGCCAGCAGTCAAGGCACAGGGAGGATAGTACAAGAGACCCAGTACTTC
v_call: TRBV29-1; j_call: TRBJ2-3; cdr3_length: 14; d_call: TRBD2; clone_size: few; cdr3_aa: CSGILAGGVDTQYF; cdr3_nt: TGCAGCGGGATACTAGCGGGAGGCGTAGATACGCAGTATTTT
v_call: TRBV4-1; j_call: TRBJ1-2; cdr3_length: 14; d_call: TRBD1; clone_size: -; cdr3_aa: CASSLGGANYGYTF; cdr3_nt: TGCGCCAGCAGCCTAGGGGGCGCGAACTATGGCTACACCTTC
v_call: TRBV7-9; j_call: TRBJ1-1; cdr3_length: 15; d_call: TRBD1; clone_size: -; cdr3_aa: CASSLHPDRAAEAFF; cdr3_nt: TGTGCCAGCAGCTTACACCCCGACAGGGCGGCTGAAGCTTTCTTT
v_call: TRBV28; j_call: TRBJ2-7; cdr3_length: 11; d_call: -; clone_size: -; cdr3_aa: CASSLPGEQYF; cdr3_nt: TGTGCCAGCAGTTTGCCCGGCGAGCAGTACTTC
v_call: TRBV18; j_call: TRBJ2-7; cdr3_length: 15; d_call: TRBD2; clone_size: -; cdr3_aa: CASSKIASGNHEQYF; cdr3_nt: TGTGCCAGCTCAAAGATCGCTAGCGGGAACCACGAGCAGTACTTC
v_call: TRBV27; j_call: TRBJ1-2; cdr3_length: 14; d_call: -; clone_size: -; cdr3_aa: CASSPETPNYGYTF; cdr3_nt: TGTGCCAGCAGTCCCGAGACTCCAAACTATGGCTACACCTTC
v_call: TRBV12-3/TRBV12-4; j_call: TRBJ1-5; cdr3_length: 12; d_call: -; clone_size: -; cdr3_aa: CASSLGPQPQHF; cdr3_nt: TGTGCCAGCAGTTTAGGGCCCCAGCCCCAGCATTTT
v_call: TRBV30; j_call: TRBJ2-7; cdr3_length: 12; d_call: -; clone_size: many; cdr3_aa: CAWSVSRDEQYF; cdr3_nt: TGTGCCTGGAGTGTAAGTAGGGACGAGCAGTACTTC
v_call: TRBV6-5; j_call: TRBJ1-4; cdr3_length: 13; d_call: -; clone_size: -; cdr3_aa: CASKAYGDEKLFF; cdr3_nt: TGTGCCAGCAAGGCGTACGGGGATGAAAAACTGTTTTTT
v_call: TRBV7-2; j_call: TRBJ2-7; cdr3_length: 15; d_call: TRBD2; clone_size: -; cdr3_aa: CASSAWAGGPYEQYF; cdr3_nt: TGTGCCAGCAGCGCATGGGCGGGAGGGCCCTACGAGCAGTACTTC